Listed here is a single TCR beta chain. Its target is unknown. The CDR3 has 14 residues. Germline-derived CDR1 and CDR2 are SGHTA and FQGNSA. Trimming took 1 base from V and 5 from J, leaving 9 bases between them. This entry is derived from a study of radiotherapy plus CTLA-4 blockade in lung cancer. Study-wide results and limits: There was expansion of tumor-derived TCR clones in blood after radiotherapy plus ipilimumab.

Focal radiation and CTLA-4 blockade (ipilimumab) were tested in chemo-refractory metastatic non-small-cell lung cancer patients. Produced via immunoSEQ multiplex PCR; TCRdb's table is partial and in-frame only. The sample shows 80,000 to 100,000 clones, more than 75% of them seen only once. The genes are TRBV7-2 and TRBJ1-5; D gene uncertain. The receptor was isolated from a human donor with non-small cell lung cancer who had a partial response to radiotherapy plus ipilimumab. Sequencing used peripheral blood, obtained from a patient treated with radiotherapy plus ipilimumab. In nucleotides, the CDR3 is TGTGCCAGCAGCTTAGGTGTGGAGTATCAGCCCCAGCATTTT. It specifies CASSLGVEYQPQHF.